This T cell receptor (beta chain) was found in a study of T-cell memory formation after mild COVID-19. There are many counts of this clonotype. TCRdb used MiXCR to reprocess the 5' RACE reads, holding one entry per CDR3 protein. The sample has just under 550,000 distinct CDR3 sequences, around 21% seen once. The CDR3 spans 11 residues. V shed 9 bases and J shed 3 bases, with 7 bases lying between them. Germline V gene data show CDR1 as MNHEY and CDR2 as SVGAGI. The chain combines TRBV6-5 with TRBJ2-3, with TRBD1 as a possible D gene (6 bases). This TCR was sampled from an adult woman who had mild COVID-19 (a few samples of this study predate the infection). Cell type and time point are not known. Sequencing was carried out using PBMCs or a T cell subset sorted from them (not recorded which). The CDR3 sequence: CARQGTDTQYF. DNA of the CDR3: TGTGCCAGGCAGGGGACAGATACGCAGTATTTT.